This T cell receptor beta chain was captured in a study of cytomegalovirus exposure and HLA in healthy donors. Study-level results: An analysis was carried out at a later point. It showed that HLA-associated TCR beta chains were more clonally expanded than equally common non-associated chains. Among donors in an Asian-associated ancestry cluster, a later analysis reportedly found fewer N-insertions than the roughly 700-donor mean. A previous analysis found most TCR beta V segments productive roughly 90% or roughly 30% of the time.

For this clone: Its antigen remains unidentified.

Germline assignment: CDR1 SGHVS and CDR2 FNYEAQ. Between the trimmed V and J ends, which lost 2 bases and 5 bases, there was a span of 16 bases. The CDR3 spans 15 residues. The PCR was carried out with 60 Vbeta primers and 13 Jbeta primers. TCRdb's copy holds only in-frame clones and misses some; the assay was immunoSEQ multiplex PCR. The sample holds approximately 160,000 clones, approximately 70% seen once. The sequenced sample was PBMCs. The V gene is TRBV7-6, the J gene TRBJ2-7, with a weak D call TRBD1 (6 bases). The clonotype was recovered from a woman in her thirties or forties in good health and CMV-seropositive. The CDR3 DNA follows: TGTGCCAGCAGCTTATTGATTGGGAAGGGGGACGAGCAGTACTTC. Translation: CASSLLIGKGDEQYF.